This record covers a single T cell receptor beta chain. Its antigen is unidentified. Lactation, pregnancy, other autoimmune disease or uncontrolled infection led to exclusion of patients. Diagnoses were made from clinical symptoms, serum measures (thyroxine and TRAb), thyroid ultrasound and orbital computed tomography. V was shortened by 7 bases and J by 6 bases, with 19 bases between the two germline ends. The CDR3 sequence is 16 residues long. This specimen belongs to a study of T cells in Graves' hyperthyroidism and ophthalmopathy. Overall study findings and caveats: Clonotypes that were expanded in thyroid above 0.001 mostly appeared in blood too. In the analysis, a 13 V-J model separated ophthalmopathy from stable hyperthyroidism.

TCR beta CDR3 region amplification was performed from RNA transcripts. The TCR CDR3 first-round RT-PCR relied on the HTBI primer set. One entry per CDR3 protein, called by TCRdb with MiXCR from the multiplex PCR reads. This table holds 300,000 to 450,000 distinct CDR3 sequences, more than 12% found once. Source material: blood. The chain uses TRBV12-3 or TRBV12-4 and TRBJ1-6; D possibly corresponds to TRBD1 (6 bases). This receptor was taken from a woman aged 25-40 years with Graves' hyperthyroidism. The CDR3 sequence is CASTLGGPGPNSPLHF. CDR3 nucleotides: TGTGCCAGCACCTTAGGGGGGCCGGGGCCTAATTCACCCCTCCACTTT.